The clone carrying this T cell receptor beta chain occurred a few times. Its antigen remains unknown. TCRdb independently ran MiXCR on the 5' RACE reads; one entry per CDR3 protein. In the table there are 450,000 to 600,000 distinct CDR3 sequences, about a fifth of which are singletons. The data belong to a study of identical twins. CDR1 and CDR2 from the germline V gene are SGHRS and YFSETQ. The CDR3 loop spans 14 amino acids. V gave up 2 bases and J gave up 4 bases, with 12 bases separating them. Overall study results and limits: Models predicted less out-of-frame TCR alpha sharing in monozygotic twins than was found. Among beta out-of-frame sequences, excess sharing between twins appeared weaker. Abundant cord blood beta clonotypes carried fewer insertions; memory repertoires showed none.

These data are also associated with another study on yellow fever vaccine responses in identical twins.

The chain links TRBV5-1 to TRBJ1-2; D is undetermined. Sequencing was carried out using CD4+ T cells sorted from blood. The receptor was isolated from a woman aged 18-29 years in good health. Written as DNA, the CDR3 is TGCGCCAGCAGCTTCGAACAGAGCTTCTATGGCTACACCTTC. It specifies CASSFEQSFYGYTF. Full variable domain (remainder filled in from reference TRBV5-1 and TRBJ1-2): KAGVTQTPRYLIKTRGQQVTLSCSPISGHRSVSWYQQTPGQGLQFLFEYFSETQRNKGNFPGRFSGRQFSNSRSEMNVSTLELGDSALYLCASSFEQSFYGYTFGSGTRLTVV.